This TCR beta chain emerged from a study of blood T cell repertoires in COVID-19 (dated by TCRdb to the early 2020s). For the wider study: Samples covering the acute and convalescent phases of COVID-19 were provided by collaborators in the United States, Italy and Spain. The prospective study material was composed of cDNA or gDNA derived from T cells, B-cell-depleted T cells, or PBMCs. The dataset comprised deeply sampled blood TCRbeta repertoires from subjects exposed to, actively infected with, or recovered from COVID-19. The repertoires were made available in a free public database intended to serve as a resource for research on the immune response to SARS-CoV-2. The samples were drawn from the first 160 participants of the ongoing ImmuneRACE study and from 1,254 subjects provided by 6 global collaborators. A de-identified subject ID, COVID-19 status, age in years and sex were almost always included in the sample metadata. HLA class I and class II types, where available, came from metadata supplied by the sample provider rather than from assay-based typing.

TCRbeta CDR3 regions were amplified from genomic DNA using the immunoSEQ Assay, a bias-controlled multiplex PCR. As for the authors' bioinformatics: The number of nucleated cells in each sample was estimated from the amplification of reference gene primers within the assay. To quantify the absolute abundance of each unique TCRbeta CDR3 rearrangement, sequence reads were collapsed and filtered. Productive Simpson clonality was computed per sample as the square root of Simpson's diversity index over productive rearrangements. TCRdb took over this immuneACCESS table, retaining in-frame rearrangements with V and J assigned. Such tables are incomplete; in checked studies, under half of the missing clones stem from an unresolved V gene, and the remainder is unexplained. Clonal size and the V and J genes are those of that table, whereas D and trimming came from the DNA. For this sample there are 140,000 or so clones; about 80% appear just once. The biggest ten clones account for around 8% of the sample.

Whole blood was collected in K2EDTA tubes by collaborating institutions according to the institutions' own protocols. Collaborator samples were shipped for TCRbeta analysis as frozen whole blood, isolated PBMCs, or DNA extracted from either sample type. Inclusive of the bounding cysteine and phenylalanine, the CDR3 is 12 residues long. CDR3 DNA only is kept here, 36 bases in frame from base 1. The germline V gene (reference sequence) yields SEHNR for CDR1 and FQNEAQ for CDR2. A distance of 10 bases separates the germline ends of V and J, which lose 2 bases and 10 bases respectively. Concerning this clone itself: The specificity of this receptor is unknown. Per-base qualities were not stored, and no clone one base away is much larger.

What the work shows at the level of the full study, not this receptor alone: Clinical and demographic metadata were provided uncurated, with the amount varying by source and participant.

This TCR came from a human donor in a cohort sampled during active COVID-19. Sequenced material: peripheral blood. This sequence uses TRBV7-9 and TRBJ2-3; tentative D gene TRBD2, with 5 bases matching. The CDR3 reads as follows: CASSLLASAQYF. The sequenced DNA: TGTGCCAGCAGCTTACTAGCATCCGCGCAGTATTTT.